This T cell receptor (beta chain) was sequenced for a study of CXCR3-negative and CXCR3-positive naive CD8 T cells. Study-level results: TRB CDR3s of CXCR3-positive naive cells were more hydrophobic than those of CXCR3-negative naive cells.

The germline gives CDR1 SEHNR, CDR2 FQNEAQ (reference sequence). The CDR3 loop spans 13 amino acids. On this clonotype: Its antigen is unidentified.

Libraries of TRB cDNA were made by 5' RACE and carried UMIs. TCRdb re-analyzed the 5' RACE reads; it lists each CDR3 protein once, without DNA. This sample's table reports some 54,000 distinct CDR3 sequences. The chain has TRBV7-9 and TRBJ2-7; TCRdb's D call, TRBD1, is unchecked because there is no DNA. The sequence was obtained from a human donor in good health. Some clones in this sample may be carry-over from other donors' samples. The material sequenced was naive CXCR3+ CD8+ T cells from blood. Subset reported: CD45RO-CCR7+CD27+CD95- naive CD8+ T cells expressing CXCR3 (TNR3+). This chain's CDR3 is CASSRTPEYEQYF.